This TCR beta chain emerged from a study of beta chain features in type 1 diabetes. The isolated RNA, all of it, was reverse transcribed, so expressed TCRB transcripts were what got sequenced. TCRdb keeps only in-frame clones here, not all; method: immunoSEQ multiplex PCR. The data hold some 22,000 clones, with 60% to 75% observed a single time. Study-level points and caveats: Any HLA effect on TCRB rearrangement was left unresolved by small sub-analyses.

This clone was detected once. Its antigen is as yet unknown. Relative to the germline gene, one junction end is altered; a read error may explain this. The CDR3 is 13 amino acids. Germline CDR1 is KGHSH and CDR2 is LQKENI. The chain is built from TRBV18 and TRBJ2-3; D may be TRBD2 (5 bases). The receptor comes from a woman in her thirties or forties in good health. The source material was Tregs from blood. CDR3 amino acids: CASSLASKDTQYF. For the CDR3, the DNA is TGTGCCAGCTCATTGGCTAGCAAAGATACGCAGTATTTT.